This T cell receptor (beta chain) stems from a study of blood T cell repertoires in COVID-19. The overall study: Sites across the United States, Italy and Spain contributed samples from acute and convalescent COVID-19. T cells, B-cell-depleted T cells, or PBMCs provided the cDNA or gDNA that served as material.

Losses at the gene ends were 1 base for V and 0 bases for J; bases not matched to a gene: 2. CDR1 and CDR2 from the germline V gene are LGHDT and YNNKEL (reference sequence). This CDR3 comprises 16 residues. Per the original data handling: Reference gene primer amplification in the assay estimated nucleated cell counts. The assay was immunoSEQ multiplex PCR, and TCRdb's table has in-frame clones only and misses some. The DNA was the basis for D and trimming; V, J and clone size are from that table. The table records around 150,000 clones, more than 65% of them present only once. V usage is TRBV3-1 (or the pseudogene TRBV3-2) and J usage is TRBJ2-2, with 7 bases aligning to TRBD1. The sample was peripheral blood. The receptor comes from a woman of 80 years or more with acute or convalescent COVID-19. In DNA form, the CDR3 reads TGTGCCAGCAGCCAAGTGGGACAGTCGAACACCGGGGAGCTGTTTTTT. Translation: CASSQVGQSNTGELFF.